These 13 T cell receptor beta chains share one sample of origin, sequenced in a study of OX40 agonist ivuxolimab in advanced cancers. Profiling relied on immunoSEQ multiplex PCR, and the TCRdb table lists in-frame clones only, not all of them. The sample consists of 70,000 to 75,000 clones, 75% to 85% of them appearing once. This material consisted of CD4+ or CD8+ T cells sorted from blood, taken in a trial of the OX40 agonist ivuxolimab. These receptors were taken from an adult with an advanced solid tumor such as melanoma, head and neck, liver or kidney cancer.

The chain couples TRBV6-1 to TRBJ2-3; 11 nucleotides align to TRBD1. The V gene end was trimmed by 5 bases and the J gene end by 3 bases; junction bases not matched to a gene: 4. CDR1 is MNHNS, CDR2 SASEGT, per germline. This CDR3 is 15 amino acids long. CDR3 sequence: CASSQGTGGTDTQYF. For the CDR3, the DNA is TGTGCCAGCAGTCAAGGGACAGGGGGAACAGATACGCAGTATTTT.

V is TRBV6-5 and J is TRBJ1-4, with D uncertain. CDR1 is MNHEY and CDR2 is SVGAGI in the germline V gene. Between the trimmed V and J ends, which lost 6 bases and 5 bases, there was a span of 10 bases. This CDR3 is built from 13 residues. CDR3 DNA sequence: TGTGCCAGCAGATCCCCGGGGAATGAAAAACTGTTTTTT. Encoded protein: CASRSPGNEKLFF.

V and J are TRBV5-1 and TRBJ2-5, with 8 bases aligning to TRBD2. The V and J ends lost 7 bases and 3 bases, in that order; junction bases with no gene match: 8. The germline V gene has CDR1 SGHRS and CDR2 YFSETQ. This CDR3 region has 14 residues. CDR3 sequence: CASGTGTSEETQYF. Written as DNA, the CDR3 is TGCGCCAGCGGAACCGGGACTAGTGAAGAGACCCAGTACTTC.

This chain connects TRBV7-6 to TRBJ1-1; D is unresolved. CDR3 length: 14 amino acids. The V gene's germline CDR1 is SGHVS and CDR2 FNYEAQ. V shed 2 bases and J shed 1 base, with 8 bases lying between them. The CDR3 nucleotides read TGTGCCAGCAGCTTACGGACGGCGAACACTGAAGCTTTCTTT. Protein sequence: CASSLRTANTEAFF.

This clone turned up a few times. V is TRBV29-1 and J is TRBJ1-2; possible D gene TRBD1, 5 bases. V was trimmed by 6 bases and J by 8 bases, leaving 10 bases between them. The CDR3 runs to 10 residues. Germline CDR1 reads SQVTM; CDR2 reads ANQGSEA. CDR3 nucleotide sequence: TGCAGCGTGAGGGGAATGGGCTACACCTTC. This gives the protein CSVRGMGYTF.

The chain uses TRBV9 and TRBJ2-7, with D possibly being TRBD2 (7 bases). The germline V gene encodes CDR1 SGDLS and CDR2 YYNGEE. The CDR3 extends over 14 amino acids. With 4 bases removed from V and 2 bases from J, the gap between germline ends came to 13 bases. CDR3 in DNA: TGTGCCAGCAGCCCGGTGGGGGGGCCCTACGAGCAGTACTTC. This encodes CASSPVGGPYEQYF.

The chain has TRBV12-5 and TRBJ2-5, with D uncertain. Germline lookup yields CDR1 LGHNT and CDR2 FRNRAP. This CDR3 region has 14 residues. Trimming removed 5 bases at V and 5 bases at J, with 15 bases between. The CDR3 DNA follows: TGTGCTAGTGGTGGGCCTCCCGATCGGGAGACCCAGTACTTC. The encoded protein is CASGGPPDRETQYF.

This chain links TRBV7-2 with TRBJ1-1; a possible D gene is TRBD1 (6 bases). Germline CDR1 and CDR2: SGHTA and FQGNSA. Trimming took off 5 bases at V and 6 bases at J, with 19 bases between the two ends. The CDR3 runs 15 residues. The CDR3 DNA is TGTGCCAGCAGCCCCGACCACAGGGTTTTCGCTGAAGCTTTCTTT. Encoded protein: CASSPDHRVFAEAFF.

This chain links TRBV6-6 with TRBJ1-1, with D maybe TRBD1 (5 bases). V was cut by 3 bases and J by 11 bases, with 13 bases left in between. Germline-derived CDR1 and CDR2 are MNHNY and SVGAGI (reference sequence). This CDR3 comprises 12 residues. The CDR3: CASSYVGGGAFF. The CDR3 DNA is TGTGCCAGCAGTTATGTGGGTGGGGGTGCTTTCTTT.

The chain has TRBV7-2 and TRBJ1-1; D gene unclear. Trimming removed 2 bases at V and 4 bases at J, with 14 bases between. Per germline, CDR1 SGHTA and CDR2 FQGNSA. CDR3 length: 15 amino acids. The CDR3 loop reads CASSLRVSVRTEAFF. DNA for the CDR3: TGTGCCAGCAGCTTACGGGTATCGGTTCGCACTGAAGCTTTCTTT.

The V and J genes are TRBV7-8 and TRBJ2-7; D is possibly TRBD2 (5 bases). Trimming left V 1 base short and J 2 bases short, with 21 bases between. Per the germline V gene, CDR1 is SGHVS and CDR2 is FQNEAQ. This CDR3 is 18 amino acids long. CDR3 nucleotides: TGTGCCAGCAGCTTAGTTTCTCTAGCTCGGACCGTCACCTACGAGCAGTACTTC. This codes for CASSLVSLARTVTYEQYF.

The rearrangement joins TRBV4-3 to TRBJ1-3; D is ambiguous. V shed 5 bases and J shed 0 bases, with 14 bases lying between them. The germline CDR1 and CDR2 sequences are LGHNA and YSLEER. There are 16 residues in the CDR3. The CDR3 protein is CASSSASTFSGNTIYF. The CDR3 DNA reads TGCGCCAGCAGCTCAGCTAGCACCTTCTCTGGAAACACCATATATTTT.

The gene calls are TRBV19 and TRBJ1-5, with a tentative D call TRBD1 (5 bases). V was pared by 5 bases and J by 1 base, with 24 bases between. This CDR3 contains 19 residues. Germline CDR1 is LNHDA and CDR2 is SQIVND (reference sequence). This CDR3 is CASSARRGLGPQSNQPQHF. In nucleotides, the CDR3 is TGTGCCAGTAGTGCCCGCCGGGGCCTCGGGCCCCAAAGCAATCAGCCCCAGCATTTT.